These 2 T cell receptor beta chains were all obtained from the same sample, sequenced in a study of blood T cell repertoires in COVID-19. Some clones are missing from TCRdb's copy, which holds only in-frame ones; the method was immunoSEQ multiplex PCR. The repertoire consists of 200,000 to 300,000 clones, with around 89% occurring once and the leading ten covering around 0.91%. Material for sequencing was peripheral blood. These receptors were obtained from a woman between 35 and 50 years old who had recovered from COVID-19.

This sequence joins TRBV10-3 and TRBJ1-1; D remains unclear. The germline CDR1 and CDR2 sequences are ENHRY and SYGVKD. The CDR3 is made up of 14 amino acids. The V end lost 6 bases, the J end lost 3 bases, and 14 bases lay between the germline ends. The CDR3 reads CAISQTPADTEAFF. DNA of the CDR3: TGTGCCATCAGCCAGACTCCGGCGGACACTGAAGCTTTCTTT.

The rearrangement uses TRBV7-9 and TRBJ1-1, with D maybe TRBD1 (6 bases). The V gene lost 5 bases and the J gene lost 0 bases, with 10 bases spanning the gap. Per the germline V gene, CDR1 is SEHNR and CDR2 is FQNEAQ (reference sequence). CDR3 length: 14 residues. The CDR3 sequence is CASSRGGVNTEAFF. As DNA, the CDR3 is TGTGCCAGCAGCCGAGGGGGGGTGAACACTGAAGCTTTCTTT.